This TCR beta chain was recorded in a study of beta chain features in type 1 diabetes. Remarks on this clone: Its antigen is not known.

As every portion of the isolated RNA was reverse transcribed, the sequencing read expressed TCRB transcripts. About 3.7 million reads per sample were averaged for naive, central memory and regulatory samples. TCRdb's table, derived via immunoSEQ multiplex PCR, lists solely in-frame clones and lacks some. This sample has around 650,000 clones, with about an eighth found just once. Study-level points and caveats: The question left open here concerned HLA type influencing TCRB rearrangement. Type 1 diabetes patients had fewer VDJ junction insertions and more deletions. In every one of the four CD4+ subsets, TCRB CDR3s were moderately but significantly shorter in Type 1 diabetes patients.

Sorted populations all exceeded 98% purity. The sequencing input was naive CD4+ T cells from blood. This sequence was found in a man between 25 and 39 years old with type 1 diabetes.

The CDR3 DNA follows: TGTGCCAGCAGCCAAGATAGCAGGGGAGTGGACTATGGCTACACCTTC. Translating gives CASSQDSRGVDYGYTF. This chain uses TRBV4-2 with TRBJ1-2; D might be TRBD1 (6 bases). In germline, CDR1 is LGHNA, CDR2 YNFKEQ. The CDR3 sequence is 16 residues long. Trimming took 0 bases from V and 3 from J, leaving 14 bases between them.